What follows is one T cell receptor (beta chain) and its context. Antigen specificity is unknown. The data stem from a study of cytomegalovirus exposure and HLA in healthy donors. CDR1 is PRHDT and CDR2 is FYEKMQ in the germline V gene (reference sequence). The CDR3 has 16 amino acids. Trimming cost V 5 bases and J 1 base; bases outside gene matches: 3. Findings of the study overall: Beyond CMV serostatus, there was no information to go on about immune exposure.

Both 60 Vbeta primers and 13 Jbeta primers went into the PCR. The protocol was immunoSEQ multiplex PCR, while the TCRdb copy is restricted to in-frame clones and leaves out a portion. The repertoire consists of more than 95,000 clones, with around 70% occurring once and the leading ten covering under 4%. The origin of this receptor is a man younger than 40 in good health and CMV-seronegative. This rearrangement joins TRBV13 to TRBJ2-2; 11 bases fit TRBD1. The specimen was PBMCs. CDR3: CASSAGQGGNTGELFF. CDR3 DNA sequence: TGTGCCAGCAGCGCGGGACAGGGGGGGAACACCGGGGAGCTGTTTTTT.